The sample holds a few counts of the clone carrying this T cell receptor beta chain. Original methodology: Amplifying reference gene primers gave estimates of nucleated cell counts. Here immunoSEQ multiplex PCR was the method, and the copy in TCRdb shows in-frame clones only, minus some. For V, J and clone size, that table is used; D and trimming come from the DNA. The sample contains about 140,000 clones, approximately 80% of which appear only once. The study drew participants aged about 18 to 89 years from some 25 US areas. The sample is drawn from a study of blood T cell repertoires in COVID-19. About the study: Samples of COVID-19 (acute and convalescent) were obtained from the United States, Italy and Spain. T cells, B-cell-depleted T cells, or PBMCs provided the cDNA or gDNA that served as material.

The junction had 15 bases not matched to a gene; V was cut back by 0 bases and J by 0 bases. The germline V gene has CDR1 LGHNA and CDR2 YSLEER. There are 21 residues in the CDR3. The origin of this receptor is a man in his sixties or seventies who had been exposed to COVID-19. The chain is built from TRBV4-3 and TRBJ2-2; 8 bases are shared with TRBD1. Sequencing was carried out using PBMCs or T cells enriched from blood (not recorded which). For the CDR3, the DNA is TGCGCCAGCAGCCAAGAAAAAGCAGGGGGCGCAAGGGATGCGAACACCGGGGAGCTGTTTTTT. It translates to CASSQEKAGGARDANTGELFF.